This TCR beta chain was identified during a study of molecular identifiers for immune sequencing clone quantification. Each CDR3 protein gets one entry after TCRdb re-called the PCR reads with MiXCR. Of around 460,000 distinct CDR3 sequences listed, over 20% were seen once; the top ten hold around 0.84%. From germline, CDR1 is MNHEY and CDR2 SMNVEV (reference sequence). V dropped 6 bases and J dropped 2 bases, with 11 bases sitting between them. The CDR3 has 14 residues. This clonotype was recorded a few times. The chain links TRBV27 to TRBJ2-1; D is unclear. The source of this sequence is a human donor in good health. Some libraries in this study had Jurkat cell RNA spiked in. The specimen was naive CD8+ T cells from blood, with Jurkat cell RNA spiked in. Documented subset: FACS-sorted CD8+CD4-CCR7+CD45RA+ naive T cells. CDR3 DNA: TGTGCCAGCAGGGAGTTTGGGGCCTACAATGAGCAGTTCTTC. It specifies CASREFGAYNEQFF.